A selection of T cell receptor beta chains follows, all from one sample in a study of OX40 agonist ivuxolimab in advanced cancers. Sequencing used immunoSEQ multiplex PCR; TCRdb keeps in-frame clones, though not all of them. The profile shows tens of thousands of clones, about 81% of them singletons. The specimen was CD4+ or CD8+ T cells sorted from blood, collected in a trial of the OX40 agonist ivuxolimab. The receptors shown here come from an adult with an advanced solid tumor such as melanoma, head and neck, liver or kidney cancer. Each CDR3 is given without its conserved first and last residue. The D gene is left open where the match is weak.

V gene	CDR3 length	D gene	J gene	CDR3 protein
TRBV5-1	12	NA	TRBJ1-6	ASSLGYYNSPLH
TRBV19	13	TRBD1	TRBJ1-1	ASSPGTGWATEAF
TRBV2	12	NA	TRBJ1-1	ASSERGGYGEAF
TRBV6-5	13	NA	TRBJ1-1	ASSSPQVTHTEAF
TRBV9	11	NA	TRBJ1-2	ASSGTSGYGYT
TRBV18	12	NA	TRBJ1-5	ASSRDGSNQPQH
TRBV2	12	TRBD1	TRBJ1-4	ASSVDRANEKLF
TRBV2	9	NA	TRBJ2-5	ASMYQETQY
TRBV5-6	12	NA	TRBJ1-6	ASSLGTANSPLH
TRBV30	10	NA	TRBJ1-2	AWSVGAYGYT
TRBV6-1	12	TRBD1	TRBJ1-1	ASSGGGGETEAF
TRBV21-1	12	NA	TRBJ1-6	ASSDRRGWAPLH
TRBV6-1	14	NA	TRBJ2-3	ASSAELGLGTDTQY
TRBV5-1	14	NA	TRBJ2-7	ASSSRVGRTQPEQY
TRBV5-5	13	NA	TRBJ2-3	ASSLSGSTFDTQY
TRBV7-9	13	NA	TRBJ1-1	ASSLVGRTDTEAF
TRBV7-8	12	NA	TRBJ1-5	ASSLGRGNQPQH
TRBV9	11	NA	TRBJ2-5	ASSVAKQETQY
TRBV28	13	TRBD2	TRBJ2-2	ASSFSSGAAGELF
TRBV4-1	16	NA	TRBJ2-7	ASSHSPRNGGRGYEQY
TRBV5-4	12	NA	TRBJ2-3	ASSFRQTTDTQY
TRBV5-1	10	NA	TRBJ2-5	ASSLEIETQY
TRBV7-9	12	TRBD1	TRBJ2-2	ASSPTGITGELF
TRBV2	10	NA	TRBJ2-3	ASSSIMNTQY
TRBV10-3	16	TRBD2	TRBJ2-1	AIRDTTSGANSYNEQF
TRBV5-6	13	TRBD1	TRBJ1-4	ASSLAGQGNEKLF
TRBV5-6	11	TRBD2	TRBJ2-4	ASSSPRGDIQY
TRBV28	14	NA	TRBJ1-2	ASSTSGGALRFGYT
TRBV7-9	14	TRBD2	TRBJ2-1	ASSLIGLAGGYEQF
TRBV5-5	12	NA	TRBJ2-5	ASSLMRPGETQY
TRBV5-1	13	NA	TRBJ1-6	ASSLTTGRSSPLH
TRBV27	9	NA	TRBJ1-4	ASSVSEKLF
TRBV28	13	TRBD1	TRBJ2-1	ASTLGQGAYNEQF
TRBV19	17	NA	TRBJ1-5	ASSIGGGSGAISNQPQH
TRBV7-2	14	TRBD1	TRBJ2-3	ASSFRGGTGTDTQY
TRBV28	12	TRBD1	TRBJ1-2	ASSFPGGGYGYT
TRBV6-5	11	NA	TRBJ1-2	ASSYSTVGVNT
TRBV27	13	TRBD1	TRBJ1-2	ASSSWTGRRGGYT
TRBV29-1	13	TRBD1	TRBJ1-5	SVEFGQGGGQPQH
TRBV28	13	NA	TRBJ1-5	ASSMGGRGNQPQH
TRBV15	10	NA	TRBJ1-5	ATSRGQGPQH
TRBV19	12	NA	TRBJ1-1	ASSTSAADTEAF
TRBV11-2	12	TRBD1	TRBJ1-6	ASSLRDRDSPLH
TRBV30	13	NA	TRBJ1-2	AWRAIRTGGYGYT
TRBV10-3	12	NA	TRBJ1-2	AISESDSASGYT
TRBV5-1	12	NA	TRBJ2-2	ASSLGSGNGELF
TRBV5-5	12	NA	TRBJ1-4	ASSFDMSNEKLF
TRBV28	14	TRBD1	TRBJ2-1	ASVLQGAVTYNEQF
TRBV5-8	11	NA	TRBJ2-7	ASSFMGAPMQY
TRBV28	12	NA	TRBJ1-2	AIQNRPGNYGYT
TRBV9	12	TRBD1	TRBJ2-7	ATLSRDSSYEQY
TRBV6-1	12	NA	TRBJ1-2	ASSEVRGNYGYT
TRBV7-2	13	TRBD1	TRBJ1-2	ASSLGDRVGYGYT